This record concerns one T cell receptor beta chain sequence. This specimen comes from a study of blood T cell repertoires in COVID-19. Study summary: COVID-19 samples, acute and convalescent, were from the United States, Italy and Spain. Sample material is recorded as cDNA or gDNA derived from T cells, B-cell-depleted T cells, or PBMCs.

Clones were sequenced by immunoSEQ multiplex PCR, and TCRdb holds only the in-frame ones, with some missing. The data contain about 130,000 clones, approximately 86% of them singletons. The CDR3 is 14 residues long. Germline-derived CDR1 and CDR2 are MNHEY and SMNVEV (reference sequence). V shed 6 bases and J shed 6 bases, with 15 bases lying between them. The J gene is TRBJ1-5, the V gene TRBV27; TRBD1 might be the D (5 bases). Sequencing was done on a sample of peripheral blood. The TCR sequence derives from a woman aged 45 to 65 who had recovered from COVID-19. This CDR3 is CASRKTGPSQPQHF. CDR3 sequence (DNA): TGTGCCAGCAGAAAAACAGGTCCAAGTCAGCCCCAGCATTTT.